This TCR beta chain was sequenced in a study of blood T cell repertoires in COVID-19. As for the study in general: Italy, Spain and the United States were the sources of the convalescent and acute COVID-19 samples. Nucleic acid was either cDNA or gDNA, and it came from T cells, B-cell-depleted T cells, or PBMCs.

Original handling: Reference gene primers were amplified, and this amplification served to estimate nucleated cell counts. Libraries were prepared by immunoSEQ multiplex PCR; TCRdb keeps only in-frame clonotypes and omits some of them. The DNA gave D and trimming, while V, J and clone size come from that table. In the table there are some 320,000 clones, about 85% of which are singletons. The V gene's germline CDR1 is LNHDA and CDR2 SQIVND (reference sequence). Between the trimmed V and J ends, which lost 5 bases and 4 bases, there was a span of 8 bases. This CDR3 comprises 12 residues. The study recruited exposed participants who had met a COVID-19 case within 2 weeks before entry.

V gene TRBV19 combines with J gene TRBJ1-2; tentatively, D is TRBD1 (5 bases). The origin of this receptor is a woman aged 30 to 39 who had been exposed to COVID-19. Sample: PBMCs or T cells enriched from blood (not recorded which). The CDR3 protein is CASSGQGYGYTF. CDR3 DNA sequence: TGTGCCAGTAGTGGGCAGGGCTATGGCTACACCTTC.